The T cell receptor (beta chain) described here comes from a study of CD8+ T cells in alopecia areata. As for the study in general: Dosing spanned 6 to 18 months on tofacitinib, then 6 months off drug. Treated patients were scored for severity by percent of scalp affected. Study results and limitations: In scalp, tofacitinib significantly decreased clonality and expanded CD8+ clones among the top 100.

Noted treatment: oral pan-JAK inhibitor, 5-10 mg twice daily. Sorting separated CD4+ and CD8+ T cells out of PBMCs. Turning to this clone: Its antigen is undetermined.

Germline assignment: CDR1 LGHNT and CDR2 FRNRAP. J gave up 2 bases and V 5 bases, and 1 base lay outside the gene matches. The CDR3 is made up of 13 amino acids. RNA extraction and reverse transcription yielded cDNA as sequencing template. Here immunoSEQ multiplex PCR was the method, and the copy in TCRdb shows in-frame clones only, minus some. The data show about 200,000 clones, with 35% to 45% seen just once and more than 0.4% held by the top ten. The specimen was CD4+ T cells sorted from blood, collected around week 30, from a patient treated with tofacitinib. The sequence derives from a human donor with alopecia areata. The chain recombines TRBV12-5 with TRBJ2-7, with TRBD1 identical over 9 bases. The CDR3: CASGRDRAYEQYF. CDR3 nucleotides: TGTGCTAGTGGTCGGGACAGGGCCTACGAGCAGTACTTC. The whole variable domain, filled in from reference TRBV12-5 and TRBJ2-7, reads DARVTQTPRHKVTEMGQEVTMRCQPILGHNTVFWYRQTMMQGLELLAYFRNRAPLDDSGMPKDRFSAEMPDATLATLKIQPSEPRDSAVYFCASGRDRAYEQYFGPGTRLTVT.